Following are 29 T cell receptor beta chains from one sample sequenced in a study of cytomegalovirus exposure and HLA in healthy donors (dated by TCRdb to the late 2010s). The library was produced with the immunoSEQ multiplex PCR assay. For the multiplex PCR, a mixture combining 60 forward primers for TCR Vbeta segments and 13 reverse primers for TCR Jbeta segments was used. TCRdb took over this immuneACCESS table, retaining in-frame rearrangements with V and J assigned. Such tables are incomplete; in checked studies, under half of the missing clones stem from an unresolved V gene, and the remainder is unexplained. The sample table records around 110,000 clones; roughly four fifths of these occur just once. The top ten clones comprise roughly 2.1% of the sample. Sequenced material: PBMCs. The receptors derive from a young man in good health and CMV-seronegative.

CDR3 sequence reads: CASSQDRGHYSEAFF. For the CDR3, the DNA is TGTGCCAGCAGCCAGGACAGGGGGCATTACTCTGAAGCTTTCTTT. This chain links TRBV27 with TRBJ1-1; the match to TRBD1 covers 11 bases. The CDR3 is made up of 15 amino acids. From germline, CDR1 is MNHEY and CDR2 SMNVEV (reference sequence). J lost 6 bases, V lost 6 bases, and 9 bases had no gene match.

Note on this clone: The junction departs from germline at one end; a sequencing error may be responsible. This rearrangement joins TRBV9 to TRBJ1-2; 7 positions match TRBD1. CDR3 size: 15 residues. Per the germline V gene, CDR1 is SGDLS and CDR2 is YYNGEE. In nucleotides, the CDR3 is TGTGCCAGCAGCGTACGGGACAGACGATCAGGTGGCTACCCCTTC. This sequence encodes CASSVRDRRSGGYPF.

This clone appeared once. This chain joins TRBV20-1 and TRBJ1-2; D gene ambiguous. Trimming took off 4 bases at V and 6 bases at J, with 6 bases between the two ends. The CDR3 loop spans 10 amino acids. The germline gives CDR1 DFQATT, CDR2 SNEGSKA (reference sequence). The CDR3 DNA reads as TGCAGTGCTATCACTAATGGCTACACCTTC. This encodes CSAITNGYTF.

V is TRBV4-3 and J is TRBJ2-7, with 7 bases that match TRBD2. CDR1 and CDR2 (germline): LGHNA, YSLEER. Trimming at V came to 2 bases and at J to 2 bases, leaving 3 bases not matched to a gene. The CDR3 spans 14 residues. CDR3 amino acids: CASSQLAGTYEQYF. The CDR3 DNA reads as TGCGCCAGCAGCCAATTAGCGGGTACCTACGAGCAGTACTTC.

The rearrangement joins TRBV12-2 to TRBJ2-3; whether TRBD2, the table's D call, matches the DNA was not checked. TRBV12-2 represents a pseudogene. This CDR3 comprises 20 residues. CDR3 nucleotides: TGTGCAAGTCGCTCAAACGGACTAGCGGGGGGGCGTGGCTGCACAGATACGCAGTATTTT. This sequence encodes CASRSNGLAGGRGCTDTQYF.

This clone was seen a single time. The chain uses TRBV6-1 and TRBJ1-2; D is possibly TRBD1 (5 bases). Germline CDR1 reads MNHNS; CDR2 reads SASEGT. This CDR3 region has 14 residues. V was shortened by 1 base and J by 5 bases, with 11 bases between the two germline ends. CDR3 protein: CASSEGQGWYGYTF. The CDR3 region has the DNA TGTGCCAGCAGTGAAGGGCAGGGCTGGTATGGCTACACCTTC.

This chain links TRBV28 with TRBJ1-2; no clear D. Germline V lookup: CDR1 MDHEN, CDR2 SYDVKM. V was cut by 3 bases and J by 7 bases, with 12 bases left in between. The CDR3 contains 13 residues. The CDR3 here is CASSFGSAPGYTF. CDR3 coding DNA: TGTGCCAGCAGTTTCGGGTCGGCTCCTGGCTACACCTTC.

The chain employs TRBV7-9 and TRBJ2-1; 7 bases align to TRBD2. With 11 bases clipped from V and 4 bases from J, the junction kept 17 bases outside the gene matches. The CDR3 has 16 amino acids. CDR1 is SEHNR, CDR2 FQNEAQ, per germline (reference sequence). The CDR3 DNA reads as TGTGCCGTCCTCCGATTGGGGGGGAGTGTGTACAATGAGCAGTTCTTC. Translating it yields CAVLRLGGSVYNEQFF.

The V gene is TRBV5-1, the J gene TRBJ2-3, with a weak D call TRBD1 (6 bases). This CDR3 is built from 14 residues. Germline V CDR1 and CDR2: SGHRS, YFSETQ. Trimming cost V 4 bases and J 6 bases, with 15 bases left between them. The CDR3, as DNA: TGCGCCAGCAGCCCAGGGGATGATTTGGATACGCAGTATTTT. Protein product: CASSPGDDLDTQYF. The entire variable domain, with the rest obtained from reference TRBV5-1 and TRBJ2-3, is as follows: KAGVTQTPRYLIKTRGQQVTLSCSPISGHRSVSWYQQTPGQGLQFLFEYFSETQRNKGNFPGRFSGRQFSNSRSEMNVSTLELGDSALYLCASSPGDDLDTQYFGPGTRLTVL.

The chain links TRBV19 to TRBJ2-7, with 9 bases fitting TRBD1. The length of the CDR3 is 13 residues. The germline CDR1 and CDR2 sequences are LNHDA and SQIVND (reference sequence). The J segment lost 6 bases and the V segment lost 5 bases, leaving 5 bases of the junction unmatched. In DNA, the CDR3 is TGTGCCAGTAGTCCCGGGACAGGGAGCGAGCAGTACTTC. This encodes CASSPGTGSEQYF.

The CDR3 sequence is CASSYSGGGPYEQYF. Written as DNA, the CDR3 is TGTGCCAGCAGTTACTCGGGGGGGGGCCCCTACGAGCAGTACTTC. The chain has TRBV6-5 and TRBJ2-7, with D tentatively TRBD2 (7 bases). V was clipped by 0 bases and J by 2 bases, with 11 bases between them. CDR3 length: 15 residues. The germline V gene has CDR1 MNHEY and CDR2 SVGAGI.

With regard to this clone: A junction end diverges from the germline sequence, so it may reflect a read error. The V and J genes are TRBV19 and TRBJ2-5, with D maybe TRBD1 (5 bases). The CDR3 length is 13 residues. Germline CDR1 and CDR2: LNHDA and SQIVND (reference sequence). The CDR3 DNA reads TGTGCCAGCAGTACAGGCGCCCTGGAGACCCAGTACTTC. Translation: CASSTGALETQYF.

The chain links TRBV27 to TRBJ1-2, with D possibly matching TRBD1 (6 bases). V was cut by 7 bases and J by 6 bases, with 24 bases left in between. This CDR3 has 16 amino acids. Per germline, CDR1 MNHEY and CDR2 SMNVEV (reference sequence). CDR3 amino acids: CASIRQDPVCINGYTF. The CDR3 nucleotides are TGTGCCAGCATTAGACAGGACCCAGTTTGTATAAATGGCTACACCTTC.

This clone was seen only once. This rearrangement joins TRBV28 to TRBJ1-1, with a tentative D call TRBD1 (5 bases). The germline gives CDR1 MDHEN, CDR2 SYDVKM. The CDR3 is 13 residues long. V was cut by 7 bases and J by 0 bases, with 9 bases left in between. CDR3 loop: CASIGHMNTEAFF. The CDR3 DNA reads TGTGCCAGCATTGGACACATGAACACTGAAGCTTTCTTT.

This clone was recorded a few times. This chain links TRBV4-2 with TRBJ2-7; D is possibly TRBD1 (6 bases). The CDR3 has 14 amino acids. Trimming pared 4 bases from V and 5 bases from J, leaving 15 bases between. In germline, CDR1 is LGHNA, CDR2 YNFKEQ. The CDR3 here is CASSPLGARNEQYF. The CDR3 DNA reads as TGTGCCAGCAGCCCCCTGGGGGCCAGGAACGAGCAGTACTTC.

V and J are TRBV27 and TRBJ1-5; a possible D gene is TRBD1 (6 bases). The CDR3 consists of 14 residues. In germline, CDR1 is MNHEY, CDR2 SMNVEV (reference sequence). V lost 5 bases, J lost 6 bases, and 14 bases lay in between. This CDR3 is CASSLQTGGQPQHF. The DNA of the CDR3 is TGTGCCAGCAGTCTCCAGACAGGCGGTCAGCCCCAGCATTTT.

This clone was seen many times. The chain joins TRBV7-3 to TRBJ1-5, with 11 bases matching TRBD1. The length of the CDR3 is 20 residues. The V gene end was trimmed by 5 bases and the J gene end by 2 bases; junction bases not matched to a gene: 17. Germline V gene lookup returns CDR1 SGHTA and CDR2 FQGTGA. Here the CDR3 DNA reads TGTGCCAGCAGCCTCCCCCGGTCCGGGACAGGGGGTAAAGGCAATCAGCCCCAGCATTTT. This translates into CASSLPRSGTGGKGNQPQHF.

In its sample, this clone was seen a few times. V and J are TRBV7-6 and TRBJ1-4; no clear D gene. V was clipped by 2 bases and J by 4 bases, with 11 bases between them. The CDR3 runs to 15 residues. CDR1 SGHVS and CDR2 FNYEAQ come from the germline V gene. This CDR3 reads CASSLTGMDNEKLFF. The CDR3, as DNA: TGTGCCAGCAGCTTAACCGGGATGGATAATGAAAAACTGTTTTTT.

This clone was detected a few times. The genes are TRBV15 and TRBJ2-1; a weak D match, TRBD1 (6 bases). CDR1 is LNHNV and CDR2 is YYDKDF in the germline V gene (reference sequence). V lost 4 bases and J lost 5, with 21 bases in between. The CDR3 has 17 amino acids. In nucleotides, the CDR3 is TGTGCCACCAGCACAACTACAGGGCTTCGTCAGGACAATGAGCAGTTCTTC. Encoded protein: CATSTTTGLRQDNEQFF.

CDR3 region: CASSQTGGTDTQYF. CDR3 in DNA: TGTGCCAGCAGCCAGACAGGGGGCACAGATACGCAGTATTTT. The rearrangement links TRBV7-3 to TRBJ2-3, with TRBD1 identical over 8 bases. The CDR3 spans 14 residues. Germline CDR1 is SGHTA and CDR2 is FQGTGA. V trimming: 5 bases; J trimming: 1 base; junction bases outside the gene matches: 2.

The chain uses TRBV13 and TRBJ2-3; a weak D match, TRBD1 (6 bases). The CDR3 contains 16 residues. With 5 bases removed from V and 3 bases from J, the gap between germline ends came to 18 bases. Germline CDR1 reads PRHDT; CDR2 reads FYEKMQ (reference sequence). The CDR3 loop reads CASSPFGRGSTDTQYF. In nucleotides, the CDR3 is TGTGCCAGCAGCCCGTTCGGAAGGGGGAGTACAGATACGCAGTATTTT.

This clone was detected only once. The rearrangement uses TRBV19 and TRBJ2-1; D is ambiguous. The germline V gene encodes CDR1 LNHDA and CDR2 SQIVND (reference sequence). V was trimmed by 6 bases and J by 6 bases, leaving 15 bases between them. This CDR3 has 14 residues. This CDR3 is CASRVSLRSNEQFF. The CDR3 nucleotides are TGTGCCAGTAGGGTGTCTCTCCGGAGCAATGAGCAGTTCTTC.

The rearrangement joins TRBV6-4 to TRBJ1-1, with unresolved D. CDR1 MRHNA and CDR2 SNTAGT come from the germline V gene. The CDR3 totals 13 residues. Trimming pared 4 bases from V and 0 bases from J, leaving 6 bases between. The CDR3 DNA sequence: TGTGCCAGCAGTGTCGAGGTGAACACTGAAGCTTTCTTT. Translation: CASSVEVNTEAFF.

This chain links TRBV7-3 with TRBJ2-3; TRBD2 matches at 9 bases. The junction had 4 bases not matched to a gene; V was cut back by 5 bases and J by 4 bases. The CDR3 length is 14 residues. CDR1 and CDR2 from the germline V gene are SGHTA and FQGTGA. The CDR3 coding sequence is TGTGCCAGCAGCCCCGGACTAGCGTCAGATACGCAGTATTTT. Protein sequence: CASSPGLASDTQYF.

The chain joins TRBV6-5 to TRBJ1-2, with 7 bases that match TRBD1. CDR1 and CDR2 from the germline V gene are MNHEY and SVGAGI. CDR3 length: 13 amino acids. J gave up 6 bases and V 4 bases, and 5 bases lay outside the gene matches. CDR3 loop: CASSFHRGDGYTF. CDR3 DNA sequence: TGTGCCAGCAGTTTCCACAGGGGAGATGGCTACACCTTC.

On this clone: An end of the junction differs from the germline gene, which may be a read error. The sample carries other DNA sequences with the same CDR3. CDR3 nucleotide sequence: TGTGCTAGCAGCCAAGTTGGGGGGGGGCAAGAGACCCAGTACTTC. As protein: CASSQVGGGQETQYF. The chain employs TRBV4-2 and TRBJ2-5; 7 bases are shared with TRBD2. The CDR3 is made up of 15 amino acids. Germline lookup yields CDR1 LGHNA and CDR2 YNFKEQ.

The CDR3 sequence is CAISEGDRAEKLFF. CDR3 DNA: TGTGCCATCAGTGAGGGGGACAGGGCTGAAAAACTGTTTTTT. This rearrangement joins TRBV10-3 to TRBJ1-4; 9 bases map to TRBD1. The CDR3 extends over 14 amino acids. V lost 2 bases and J lost 7; bases outside the gene matches: 2. Germline CDR1 reads ENHRY; CDR2 reads SYGVKD.

The chain employs TRBV11-1 and TRBJ1-2; D not certain. From germline, CDR1 is SGHAT and CDR2 FQDESV (reference sequence). There are 15 residues in the CDR3. The V and J ends lost 5 bases and 4 bases respectively, with 17 bases between them. The CDR3 DNA sequence: TGTGCCAGCAGCCGCGGAGGAATAGATAGCTATGGCTACACCTTC. This codes for CASSRGGIDSYGYTF.

Comments on this clone: This specimen includes other DNA sequences encoding the same CDR3. The chain couples TRBV25-1 to TRBJ2-5, with TRBD2 matching 10 bases. The junction had 12 bases not matched to a gene; V was cut back by 6 bases and J by 5 bases. The CDR3 runs 16 residues. Germline V lookup: CDR1 MGHDK, CDR2 SYGVNS. CDR3 loop: CASSLIAGGRRETQYF. The CDR3 nucleotides read TGTGCCAGCAGCCTGATAGCGGGGGGCCGTCGCGAGACCCAGTACTTC.